These 27 T cell receptor beta chains share one sample of origin, sequenced in a study of CD8+CD57+ T cells in acquired aplastic anemia. Patients chosen for sequencing had CD8+CD57+ cells that had expanded, as shown by flow cytometry. TCR beta VDJ and CDR3 were profiled, and genomic DNA was the template. TCRdb re-derived calls from the reads in MiXCR, one entry per CDR3 protein. The table has 200,000 to 250,000 distinct CDR3 sequences, 65% seen once. The sequenced material came from sorted CD4+, CD8+, or CD8+CD57+ T cells (not recorded which) from PBMCs. The receptors were sampled from a human donor with aplastic anemia.

This chain links TRBV7-8 with TRBJ2-1, with TRBD2 matching 9 bases. This CDR3 comprises 14 residues. CDR1 and CDR2 from the germline V gene are SGHVS and FQNEAQ. V shed 5 bases and J 9 bases; nucleotides not matched to a gene: 8. In DNA, the CDR3 is TGTGCCAGCAGCGGGAATAGCGGGAGTGGTGAGCAGTTCTTC. Translating it yields CASSGNSGSGEQFF.

This chain connects TRBV7-9 to TRBJ2-1; 7 bases are a match to TRBD2. J gave up 3 bases and V 3 bases, and 5 bases lay outside the gene matches. CDR1 is SEHNR, CDR2 FQNEAQ, per germline (reference sequence). The CDR3 covers 15 residues. CDR3: CASSFLLADYNEQFF. The CDR3 nucleotides read TGTGCCAGCAGCTTTTTGCTAGCGGACTACAATGAGCAGTTCTTC.

The chain has TRBV19 and TRBJ2-1; the D call may be TRBD1 or TRBD2 (6 bases each). CDR1 is LNHDA and CDR2 is SQIVND in the germline V gene (reference sequence). V was trimmed by 4 bases and J by 8 bases, leaving 18 bases between them. The CDR3 sequence is 15 residues long. The CDR3 reads CASSNASGARDEQFF. For the CDR3, the DNA is TGTGCCAGTAGTAATGCTTCGGGGGCCAGGGATGAGCAGTTCTTC.

This clonotype showed up just a few times. V and J are TRBV20-1 and TRBJ1-6; 8 positions match TRBD1. There are 15 residues in the CDR3. The V gene end was trimmed by 2 bases and the J gene end by 9 bases; junction bases not matched to a gene: 9. Germline-derived CDR1 and CDR2 are DFQATT and SNEGSKA (reference sequence). Here the CDR3 reads CSARSSDRAGSPLHF. CDR3 bases: TGCAGTGCTAGATCCTCGGACAGGGCAGGTTCACCCCTCCACTTT.

The CDR3 DNA reads as TGTGCCAGCACCCTGGAGCGGTACAATGAGCAGTTCTTC. Translating it yields CASTLERYNEQFF. The chain carries TRBV2 and TRBJ2-1; possibly TRBD2 for D (5 bases). Germline V gives CDR1 SNHLY, CDR2 FYNNEI. The CDR3 is made up of 13 amino acids. The V gene lost 7 bases and the J gene lost 4 bases, with 11 bases spanning the gap.

The CDR3 coding sequence is TGTGCCACCAGTGATTCGGCAGGGGTCAGGGGCACAGATACGCAGTATTTT. This sequence encodes CATSDSAGVRGTDTQYF. The chain is built from TRBV24-1 and TRBJ2-3; possibly TRBD1 for D (6 bases). V was trimmed by 2 bases and J by 1 base, leaving 15 bases between them. Germline loops: CDR1 KGHDR, CDR2 SFDVKD. The CDR3 runs to 17 residues.

DNA of the CDR3: TGTGCCAGCAGCCTCGACCCCCCAGGCTACGAGCAGTACTTC. Amino acids: CASSLDPPGYEQYF. The rearrangement joins TRBV7-6 to TRBJ2-7; D remains ambiguous. CDR3 length: 14 residues. The V gene's germline CDR1 is SGHVS and CDR2 FNYEAQ. Trimming shortened V by 5 bases and J by 3 bases, and 14 bases separated the two germline ends.

The chain employs TRBV20-1 and TRBJ2-1; 9 positions match TRBD2. V dropped 0 bases and J dropped 4; count of bases not matched to a gene: 7. Germline-derived CDR1 and CDR2 are DFQATT and SNEGSKA (reference sequence). The CDR3 has 16 residues. The CDR3 reads CSARDLSSGRYNEQFF. The CDR3 DNA is TGCAGTGCTAGAGATCTAAGTAGCGGGAGATACAATGAGCAGTTCTTC.

The chain carries TRBV7-9 and TRBJ1-3, with D uncertain. Trimming removed 3 bases at V and 0 bases at J, with 6 bases between. CDR3 length equals 14 residues. Per the germline V gene, CDR1 is SEHNR and CDR2 is FQNEAQ (reference sequence). The CDR3 DNA is TGTGCCAGCAGCTTCAGCAGCTCTGGAAACACCATATATTTT. It is translated as CASSFSSSGNTIYF. Filled out from reference TRBV7-9 and TRBJ1-3, the complete variable domain reads DTGVSQNPRHKITKRGQNVTFRCDPISEHNRLYWYRQTLGQGPEFLTYFQNEAQLEKSRLLSDRFSAERPKGSFSTLEIQRTEQGDSAMYLCASSFSSSGNTIYFGEGSWLTVV.

The chain has TRBV20-1 and TRBJ2-1; 8 bases agree with TRBD2. The CDR3 is made up of 14 amino acids. Germline trimming cut 6 bases from V and 4 bases from J; bases unmatched to any gene: 8. CDR1 is DFQATT, CDR2 SNEGSKA, per germline (reference sequence). DNA of the CDR3: TGCAGTGCCTTAGGAGGGACTAGTTACAATGAGCAGTTCTTC. This gives the protein CSALGGTSYNEQFF.

Worth noting for this clonotype: Sequence at one end of the junction differs from germline and may be a read error. The V gene is TRBV24-1, the J gene TRBJ2-2; 8 bases match TRBD1. Germline CDR1 KGHDR, CDR2 SFDVKD. The CDR3 is made up of 16 amino acids. CDR3 sequence reads: CATSDSRTGNTGELFF. The DNA for the CDR3 is TGTGCCACCAGTGACTCCAGGACAGGGAACACCGGGGAGCTGTTCTTT.

This clonotype has more than one count but fewer than ten. V gene TRBV24-1 combines with J gene TRBJ2-1, with 10 bases identical to TRBD1. The CDR3 spans 14 residues. The germline CDR1 and CDR2 sequences are KGHDR and SFDVKD. The trim removed 4 bases at V and 7 bases at J, leaving 3 bases unmatched. The CDR3 region is CATSDPGQGNEQFF. The CDR3 nucleotides are TGTGCCACCAGTGACCCGGGACAGGGGAATGAGCAGTTCTTC.

This chain links TRBV20-1 with TRBJ2-7, with D perhaps given as TRBD1 or TRBD2 (6 bases each). V shed 3 bases and J shed 6 bases, with 12 bases lying between them. The CDR3 has 12 amino acids. CDR1 is DFQATT and CDR2 is SNEGSKA in the germline V gene (reference sequence). The CDR3 region has the DNA TGCAGTGCTAGCGGGGGACAACTCGAGCAGTACTTC. Its translation is CSASGGQLEQYF.

The V gene is TRBV6-5, the J gene TRBJ2-5; TRBD2 might be the D (5 bases). CDR1 is MNHEY and CDR2 is SVGAGI in the germline V gene. The CDR3 has 15 amino acids. V lost 0 bases and J lost 5, with 13 bases in between. DNA for the CDR3: TGTGCCAGCAGTTACTCAAGAGGGCACCGTGAGACCCAGTACTTC. Residues: CASSYSRGHRETQYF.

This chain joins TRBV19 and TRBJ2-7, with D possibly being TRBD1 (5 bases). Germline CDR1 is LNHDA and CDR2 is SQIVND (reference sequence). Trimming removed 6 bases from V and 2 bases from J, with 17 bases in between. This CDR3 contains 15 residues. As DNA, the CDR3 is TGTGCCAGTAGATTTGCCCAGGGCAGGACCTACGAGCAGTACTTC. It translates to CASRFAQGRTYEQYF.

This clonotype has a handful of counts. The DNA for the CDR3 is TGTGCCATCAGTGTCGTGTCAGGAAATCGGGAAAAACTGTTTTTT. Protein product: CAISVVSGNREKLFF. The rearrangement links TRBV10-3 to TRBJ1-4; the D is unclear. Germline V CDR1 and CDR2: ENHRY, SYGVKD. The CDR3 runs 15 residues. V dropped 4 bases and J dropped 8 bases, with 17 bases sitting between them.

The chain employs TRBV19 and TRBJ2-7; 9 nucleotides agree with TRBD1. The V gene end was trimmed by 9 bases and the J gene end by 3 bases; junction bases not matched to a gene: 9. The CDR3 totals 14 residues. Germline CDR1 and CDR2: LNHDA and SQIVND (reference sequence). Here the CDR3 reads CASEGTGKDYEQYF. CDR3 sequence (DNA): TGTGCCAGCGAGGGGACAGGGAAGGACTACGAGCAGTACTTC. Looking up the rest from reference TRBV19 and TRBJ2-7 gives the full variable domain: DGGITQSPKYLFRKEGQNVTLSCEQNLNHDAMYWYRQDPGQGLRLIYYSQIVNDFQKGDIAEGYSVSREKKESFPLTVTSAQKNPTAFYLCASEGTGKDYEQYFGPGTRLTVT.

A single count supports this clonotype. J is TRBJ2-7 and V is TRBV20-1, with D possibly matching TRBD2 (6 bases). The CDR3 consists of 14 residues. CDR1 and CDR2 (germline): DFQATT, SNEGSKA (reference sequence). Trimming took 4 bases from V and 6 from J, leaving 19 bases between them. For the CDR3, the DNA is TGCAGTGCTACAGAACCAGGACTACACTCCGAGCAGTACTTC. This translates into CSATEPGLHSEQYF.

This clonotype was picked up many times. The J gene is TRBJ2-3, the V gene TRBV6-1, with D perhaps matching TRBD1 (6 bases). This CDR3 spans 15 amino acids. V shed 3 bases and J shed 4 bases, with 14 bases lying between them. Germline loops: CDR1 MNHNS, CDR2 SASEGT. The CDR3 coding sequence is TGTGCCAGCAGTGAGGGAAGGACAGTTTCAGATACGCAGTATTTT. Amino acids: CASSEGRTVSDTQYF.

The chain carries TRBV14 and TRBJ2-1; D is unclear. This CDR3 comprises 13 residues. Germline V gene lookup returns CDR1 SGHDN and CDR2 FVKESK. The ends were cut back, 0 bases at V and 9 bases at J, with 9 bases in the middle. The CDR3 nucleotides are TGTGCCAGCAGCCAAGATCTGCGAGGTGAGCAGTTCTTC. It translates to CASSQDLRGEQFF. The complete variable domain, with remaining parts taken from reference TRBV14 and TRBJ2-1, reads EAGVTQFPSHSVIEKGQTVTLRCDPISGHDNLYWYRRVMGKEIKFLLHFVKESKQDESGMPNNRFLAERTGGTYSTLKVQPAELEDSGVYFCASSQDLRGEQFFGPGTRLTVL.

CDR3 nucleotide sequence: TGCAGTTCGTCCAGATCCATGAACACTGAAGCTTTCTTT. Its translation is CSSSRSMNTEAFF. V gene TRBV20-1 combines with J gene TRBJ1-1; no clear D gene. Trimming pared 8 bases from V and 0 bases from J, leaving 13 bases between. Germline V CDR1 and CDR2: DFQATT, SNEGSKA (reference sequence). The CDR3 extends over 13 amino acids.

This clonotype was picked up a small number of times. The chain employs TRBV7-9 and TRBJ2-7, with 8 bases matching TRBD2. The trim removed 3 bases at V and 2 bases at J, leaving 6 bases unmatched. CDR1 is SEHNR, CDR2 FQNEAQ, per germline (reference sequence). The CDR3 is 15 amino acids. CDR3 sequence: CASSFLSGTPYEQYF. In DNA, the CDR3 is TGTGCCAGCAGCTTTCTTAGCGGGACCCCCTACGAGCAGTACTTC.

The chain joins TRBV4-3 to TRBJ1-6; 7 bases line up with TRBD1. Trimming cost V 0 bases and J 7 bases; bases outside gene matches: 6. Germline V CDR1 and CDR2: LGHNA, YSLEER. CDR3 length: 16 residues. CDR3 residues: CASSQDRGTVNSPLHF. The CDR3 DNA sequence: TGCGCCAGCAGCCAAGACCGCGGGACAGTGAATTCACCCCTCCACTTT.

V gene TRBV7-9 combines with J gene TRBJ2-5; D gene uncertain. This CDR3 has 14 residues. The germline V gene encodes CDR1 SEHNR and CDR2 FQNEAQ (reference sequence). Trimming pared 2 bases from V and 5 bases from J, leaving 12 bases between. CDR3 amino acids: CASSLSCWQETQYF. CDR3 bases: TGTGCCAGCAGCTTATCGTGCTGGCAGGAGACCCAGTACTTC.

This clonotype occurred a few times. V and J are TRBV24-1 and TRBJ2-5; 8 bases are a match to TRBD2. Germline-derived CDR1 and CDR2 are KGHDR and SFDVKD. V shed 9 bases and J 4 bases; nucleotides not matched to a gene: 6. The CDR3 has 13 amino acids. The CDR3 here is CATVVGRGETQYF. CDR3 bases: TGTGCCACCGTCGTCGGGAGGGGAGAGACCCAGTACTTC.

This clonotype was observed a handful of times. The rearrangement links TRBV20-1 to TRBJ2-7, with 7 bases fitting TRBD2. V shed 6 bases and J 5 bases; nucleotides not matched to a gene: 10. The CDR3 sequence is 13 residues long. Germline V CDR1 and CDR2: DFQATT, SNEGSKA (reference sequence). CDR3 residues: CSAKRDTRDEQYF. DNA of the CDR3: TGCAGTGCCAAGCGGGATACTAGGGACGAGCAGTACTTC.

This clonotype was seen just once. The chain has TRBV20-1 and TRBJ2-1; TRBD2 matches 9 bases. This CDR3 is built from 15 residues. With 1 base clipped from V and 6 bases from J, the junction kept 7 bases outside the gene matches. Germline V gene sequence: CDR1 DFQATT, CDR2 SNEGSKA (reference sequence). The DNA of the CDR3 is TGCAGTGCTAGAGGCACTCTAGCGGGGAGCAATGAGCAGTTCTTC. This sequence encodes CSARGTLAGSNEQFF.